The clone carrying this T cell receptor (beta chain) was picked up many times. Amplification yielded TCR beta CDR3 regions, with RNA transcripts as the source. TCR CDR3 regions were first amplified by RT-PCR with HTBI primers. Each CDR3 protein is one row after TCRdb ran MiXCR on the multiplex PCR reads. The profile shows about 400,000 distinct CDR3 sequences, about 16% of them singletons. The data derive from a study of T cells in Graves' hyperthyroidism and ophthalmopathy. The sequence came from a woman aged 30 to 39 with Graves' hyperthyroidism. The sequenced sample consisted of blood.

CDR3 bases: TGTGCCAGCAGTTTATCGGTAGGGGGGTCAGAGACCCAGTACTTC. This encodes CASSLSVGGSETQYF. The chain is built from TRBV27 and TRBJ2-5; tentatively, D is TRBD1 or TRBD2 (6 bases each). This CDR3 is built from 15 residues. V gave up 0 bases and J gave up 4 bases, with 12 bases separating them. Germline loops: CDR1 MNHEY, CDR2 SMNVEV (reference sequence).